This T cell receptor beta chain was identified in a study of T-cell reconstitution after alpha-beta-depleted transplantation in children. Using unique molecular identifiers, the investigators prepared the TCRbeta library. In TCRdb, the PCR reads were re-called with MiXCR into one record per CDR3 protein. The repertoire holds a few hundred thousand distinct CDR3 sequences, with around 10% as singletons. Germline values: CDR1 SGHRS, CDR2 YFSETQ. The CDR3 is 16 amino acids. With 5 bases clipped from V and 6 bases from J, the junction kept 10 bases outside the gene matches. Here the sequenced sample was PBMCs from the stem cell graft donor, taken from the stem cell graft. This sequence originates from a human donor who donated a stem cell graft to a child with acute lymphoblastic leukemia. The chain employs TRBV5-1 and TRBJ2-4; 11 bases line up with TRBD2. The CDR3 DNA reads as TGCGCCAGCAGTTTACAGACTAGCGGGATAGCAAACATTCAGTACTTC. Protein: CASSLQTSGIANIQYF.